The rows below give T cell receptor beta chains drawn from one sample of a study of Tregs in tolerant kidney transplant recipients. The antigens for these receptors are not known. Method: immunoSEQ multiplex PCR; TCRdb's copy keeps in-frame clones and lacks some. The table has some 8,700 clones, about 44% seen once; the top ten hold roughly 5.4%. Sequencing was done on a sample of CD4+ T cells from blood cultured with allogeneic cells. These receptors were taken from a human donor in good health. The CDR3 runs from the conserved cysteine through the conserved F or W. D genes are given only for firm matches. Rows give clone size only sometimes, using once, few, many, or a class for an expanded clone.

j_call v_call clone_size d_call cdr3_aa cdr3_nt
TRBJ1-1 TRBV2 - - CASSEEPMNTEAFF TGTGCCAGCAGTGAAGAACCGATGAACACTGAAGCTTTCTTT
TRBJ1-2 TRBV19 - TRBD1 CASTEDRQPNYGYTF TGTGCCAGTACCGAGGACAGGCAACCTAACTATGGCTACACCTTC
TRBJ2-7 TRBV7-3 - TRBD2 CASSLGLVTSEYF TGTGCCAGCAGCTTAGGATTGGTAACTAGCGAGTACTTC
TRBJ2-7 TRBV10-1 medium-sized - CASSERPYYEQYF TGCGCCAGCAGTGAGAGACCTTACTACGAGCAGTACTTC
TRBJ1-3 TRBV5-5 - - CASSLFNYRPGSGNTIYF TGTGCCAGCAGCTTGTTTAACTACAGACCTGGCTCTGGAAACACCATATATTTT
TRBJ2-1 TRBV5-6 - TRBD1 CAAGGQSYNEQFF TGTGCGGCAGGGGGCCAGTCCTACAATGAGCAGTTCTTC
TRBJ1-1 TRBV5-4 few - CASSQPGVPNTEAFF TGTGCCAGCAGCCAACCAGGGGTACCTAACACTGAAGCTTTCTTT
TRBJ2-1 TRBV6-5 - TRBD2 CASKLAGRSHEQFF TGTGCCAGCAAACTAGCGGGACGGTCGCATGAGCAGTTCTTC
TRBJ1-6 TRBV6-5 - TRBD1 CASRRRGQGNSPLHF TGTGCCAGCAGAAGGAGGGGGCAGGGGAATTCACCCCTCCACTTT
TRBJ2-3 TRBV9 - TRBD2 CASSFTSGLVDTQYF TGTGCCAGCAGCTTCACGTCGGGACTAGTAGATACGCAGTATTTT
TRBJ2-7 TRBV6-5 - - CASSFNWGGGYEQYF TGTGCCAGCAGTTTTAATTGGGGGGGCGGCTACGAGCAGTACTTC
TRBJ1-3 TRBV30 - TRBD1 CAWTTGVNTIYF TGTGCCTGGACCACAGGGGTAAACACCATATATTTT
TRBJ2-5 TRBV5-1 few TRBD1 CASSLAGQGAGETQYF TGCGCCAGCAGCTTGGCGGGCCAGGGGGCCGGAGAGACCCAGTACTTC
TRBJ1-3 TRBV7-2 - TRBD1 CASSLTRQGNTIYF TGTGCCAGCAGCTTGACTAGACAGGGGAACACCATATATTTT
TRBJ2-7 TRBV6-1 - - CASSVRGGIPYYEQYF TGTGCCAGCAGTGTCCGAGGGGGGATCCCCTACTACGAGCAGTACTTC
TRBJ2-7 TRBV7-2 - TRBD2 CASSRTSGGSYEQYF TGTGCCAGCAGCCGGACTAGCGGGGGCTCCTACGAGCAGTACTTC
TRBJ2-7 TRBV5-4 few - CASIHMPEAYEQYF TGTGCCAGCATCCACATGCCCGAAGCCTACGAGCAGTACTTC
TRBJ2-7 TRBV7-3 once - CASSLESSLKQYF TGTGCCAGCAGCTTAGAGTCTAGCTTAAAGCAGTACTTC
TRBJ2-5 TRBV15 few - CATSRDWQKETQYF TGTGCCACCAGCAGAGATTGGCAAAAAGAGACCCAGTACTTC
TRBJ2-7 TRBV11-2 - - CASSPLPDGRLYEQYF TGTGCCAGCAGCCCACTGCCCGACGGGCGGCTCTACGAGCAGTACTTC
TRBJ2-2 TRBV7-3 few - CASSLTASPLNTGELFF TGTGCCAGCAGCCTCACGGCGTCCCCACTGAACACCGGGGAGCTGTTTTTT
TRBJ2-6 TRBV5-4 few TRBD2 CASSLGTGGPGANVLTF TGTGCCAGCAGCTTGGGGACGGGAGGGCCTGGGGCCAACGTCCTGACTTTC
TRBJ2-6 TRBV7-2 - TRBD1 CASSLRGQGGISGANVLTF TGTGCCAGCAGCCTTCGAGGACAGGGTGGGATCTCTGGGGCCAACGTCCTGACTTTC
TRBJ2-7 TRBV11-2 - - CASSLERGSYEQYF TGTGCCAGCAGCTTAGAACGGGGATCCTACGAGCAGTACTTC
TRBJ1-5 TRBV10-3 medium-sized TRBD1 CAISSGQGNNQPQHF TGTGCCATCAGTTCCGGACAGGGGAACAATCAGCCCCAGCATTTT
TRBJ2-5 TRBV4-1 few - CASSHKARGVAGETQYF TGCGCCAGCAGCCACAAGGCCAGGGGAGTTGCGGGAGAGACCCAGTACTTC
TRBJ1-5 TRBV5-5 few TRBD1 CASSFRTGAGSQPQHF TGTGCCAGCAGCTTCAGGACAGGGGCCGGCAGTCAGCCCCAGCATTTT
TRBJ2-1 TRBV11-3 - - CASSLVDNEQFF TGTGCCAGCAGCTTAGTCGACAATGAGCAGTTCTTC
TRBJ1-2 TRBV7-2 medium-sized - CASKGGGYGYTF TGTGCCAGCAAGGGCGGGGGGTATGGCTACACCTTC
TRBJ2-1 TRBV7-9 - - CASSFGRGGSEQFF TGTGCCAGCAGCTTCGGCAGGGGTGGGAGTGAGCAGTTCTTC
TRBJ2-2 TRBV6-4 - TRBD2 CASSLAAGELFF TGTGCCAGCAGTCTAGCGGCCGGGGAGCTGTTTTTT